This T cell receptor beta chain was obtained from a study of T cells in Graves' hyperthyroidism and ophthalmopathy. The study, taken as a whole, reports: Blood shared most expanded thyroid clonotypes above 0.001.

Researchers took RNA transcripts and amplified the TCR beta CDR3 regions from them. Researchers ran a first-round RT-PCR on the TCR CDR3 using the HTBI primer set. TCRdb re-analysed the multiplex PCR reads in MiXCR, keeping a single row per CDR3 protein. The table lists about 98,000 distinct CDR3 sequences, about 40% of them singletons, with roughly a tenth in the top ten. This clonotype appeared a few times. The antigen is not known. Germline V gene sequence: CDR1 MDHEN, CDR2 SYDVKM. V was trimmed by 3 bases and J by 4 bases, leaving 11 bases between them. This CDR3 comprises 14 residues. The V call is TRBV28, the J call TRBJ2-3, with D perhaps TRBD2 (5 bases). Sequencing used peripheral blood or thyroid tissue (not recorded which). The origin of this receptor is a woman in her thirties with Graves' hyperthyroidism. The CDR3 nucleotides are TGTGCCAGCAGTTTGGTCGTAGCGTCAGATACGCAGTATTTT. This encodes CASSLVVASDTQYF.